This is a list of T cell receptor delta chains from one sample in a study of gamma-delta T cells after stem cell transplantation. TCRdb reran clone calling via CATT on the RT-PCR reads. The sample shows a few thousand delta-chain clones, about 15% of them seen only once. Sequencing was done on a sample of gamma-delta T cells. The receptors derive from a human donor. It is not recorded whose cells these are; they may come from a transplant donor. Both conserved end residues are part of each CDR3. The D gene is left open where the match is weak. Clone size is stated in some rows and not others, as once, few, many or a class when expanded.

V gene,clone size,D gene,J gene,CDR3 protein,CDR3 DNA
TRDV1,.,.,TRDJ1,CALGSQDGYTDKLIF,TGTGCTCTTGGGTCCCAGGATGGGTACACCGATAAACTCATCTTT
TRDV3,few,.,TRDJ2,CALCLGIETAQLFF,TGTGCCTTGTGTCTCGGTATAGAGACCGCACAACTCTTCTTT
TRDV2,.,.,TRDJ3,CACDTDVGGYASSFYTRQMFF,TGTGCCTGTGACACAGACGTTGGGGGCTATGCCTCCTCCTTTTACACCCGACAGATGTTTTTC
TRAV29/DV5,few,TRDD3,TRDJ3,CAASTGGSWGTRQMFF,TGTGCAGCAAGTACTGGGGGATCCTGGGGCACCCGACAGATGTTTTTC
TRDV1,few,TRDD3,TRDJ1,CALGEKRLPGTGGYDKLIF,TGTGCTCTTGGGGAAAAGCGCCTTCCCGGTACTGGGGGATACGATAAACTCATCTTT
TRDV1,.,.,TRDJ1,CAFWDLLTDKLIF,TGTGCTTTCTGGGACCTACTAACCGATAAACTCATCTTT
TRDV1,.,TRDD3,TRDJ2,CALGEPTLPVLGDTRTAQLFF,TGTGCTCTTGGGGAGCCTACCTTACCCGTACTGGGGGATACCCGGACAGCACAACTCTTCTTT
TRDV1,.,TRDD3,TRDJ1,CALGSNVGCWGMYTDKLIF,TGTGCTCTTGGCTCCAACGTAGGGTGCTGGGGGATGTACACCGATAAACTCATCTTT
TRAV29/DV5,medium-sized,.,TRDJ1,CAAASLGCEGNTDKLIF,TGTGCAGCTGCCTCCCTGGGGTGTGAGGGAAACACCGATAAACTCATCTTT
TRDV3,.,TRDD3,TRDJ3,CALPDGLGDTQDRSSWDTRQMFF,TGTGCCTTACCTGACGGTCTGGGGGATACCCAGGATAGGAGCTCCTGGGACACCCGACAGATGTTTTTC
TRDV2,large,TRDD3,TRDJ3,CACDWGSSWDTRQMFF,TGTGCCTGTGACTGGGGGAGCTCCTGGGACACCCGACAGATGTTTTTC
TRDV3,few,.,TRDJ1,CALYLGPTGHDKLIF,TGTGCCCTCTACCTCGGCCCCACCGGTCACGATAAACTCATCTTT
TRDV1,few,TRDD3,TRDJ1,CALGTPSPIYWGPYTDKLIF,TGTGCTCTTGGGACGCCTTCCCCGATATACTGGGGGCCGTACACCGATAAACTCATCTTT
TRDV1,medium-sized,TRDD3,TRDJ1,CALGEIPRSYWGIHDTDKLIF,TGTGCTCTTGGGGAAATACCCCGGTCCTACTGGGGGATACATGACACCGATAAACTCATCTTT
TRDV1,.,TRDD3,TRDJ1,CALGSVLGTRGPDKLIF,TGTGCTCTTGGGTCGGTACTGGGGACCCGTGGGCCCGATAAACTCATCTTT
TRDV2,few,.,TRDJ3,CACDGLSSWDTRQIFF,TGTGCCTGTGACGGGTTGAGCTCCTGGGACACCCGACAGATTTTTTTC
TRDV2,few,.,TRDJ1,CACDERLGGDKLIF,TGTGCCTGCGACGAGAGGTTGGGCGGCGATAAACTCATCTTT
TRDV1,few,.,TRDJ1,CALGELGVTLSWDGYLYTDKLIF,TGTGCTCTTGGGGAACTGGGGGTTACACTTTCTTGGGATGGCTATTTGTACACCGATAAACTCATCTTT
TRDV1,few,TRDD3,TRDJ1,CALGERGLLLGIRGSVDKLIF,TGTGCTCTTGGGGAACGCGGCCTCCTGCTGGGGATACGGGGTTCGGTAGATAAACTCATCTTT
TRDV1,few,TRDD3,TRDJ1,CALGELRSVLLGDTWYTDKLIF,TGTGCTCTTGGGGAACTGCGGTCCGTACTACTGGGGGATACATGGTACACCGATAAACTCATCTTT
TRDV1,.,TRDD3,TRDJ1,CALGELGTIPNGGYETYTDKLIF,TGTGCTCTTGGGGAACTAGGGACCATTCCTAATGGGGGATACGAGACCTACACCGATAAACTCATCTTT
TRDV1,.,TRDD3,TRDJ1,CALTLGVARGTDKLIF,TGTGCTCTGACCCTGGGGGTCGCCAGGGGGACCGATAAACTCATCTTT
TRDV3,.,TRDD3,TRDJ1,CALLLDPSLTGGYGAWYTDKLIF,TGTGCCTTGCTTTTGGACCCCTCCCTCACTGGGGGATACGGGGCTTGGTACACCGATAAACTCATCTTT
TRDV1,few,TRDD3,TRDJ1,CALGDPFLGDTFRDKLIF,TGTGCTCTTGGGGACCCTTTCCTGGGGGATACTTTTCGCGATAAACTCATCTTT
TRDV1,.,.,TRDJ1,CALGERSGTYTDKLIF,TGTGCTCTTGGGGAACGGTCCGGTACCTACACCGATAAACTCATCTTT
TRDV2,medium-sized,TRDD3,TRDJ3,CACDVLGDTRSWDTRQMFF,TGTGCCTGTGACGTACTGGGGGATACGCGCTCCTGGGACACCCGACAGATGTTTTTC
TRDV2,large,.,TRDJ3,CACDSTGPSWDTRQMFF,TGTGCCTGTGACAGTACTGGGCCCTCCTGGGACACCCGACAGATGTTTTTC
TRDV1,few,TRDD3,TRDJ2,CAVGEEPFPGGYAAQLFF,TGTGCTGTTGGGGAAGAGCCTTTCCCTGGGGGATACGCGGCACAACTCTTCTTT
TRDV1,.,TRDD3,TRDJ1,CALGENLTGGYTDKLIF,TGTGCTCTTGGGGAAAACCTAACTGGGGGTTACACCGATAAACTCATCTTT
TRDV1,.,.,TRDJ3,CAPGGPFLRDLLGASWDTRQMFF,TGTGCTCCTGGGGGACCCTTCCTACGGGACCTACTGGGGGCCTCCTGGGACACCCGACAGATGTTTTTC
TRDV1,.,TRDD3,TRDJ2,CALGGRHWGILLTARLFF,TGTGCTCTTGGGGGCCGACACTGGGGGATACTTTTGACAGCACGACTCTTCTTT
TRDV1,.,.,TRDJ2,CALGELGACHRTGDPYLTAQLFF,TGTGCTCTTGGGGAACTGGGGGCCTGCCACCGTACCGGGGATCCCTATTTGACAGCACAACTCTTCTTT
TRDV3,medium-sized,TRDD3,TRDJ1,CAISAGDRDTFKLIF,TGTGCCATCTCGGCAGGAGATCGGGATACGTTTAAACTCATCTTT
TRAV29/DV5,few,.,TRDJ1,CAARPSYFLTGGPSDTDKLIF,TGTGCAGCAAGGCCTTCCTACTTCCTTACTGGGGGACCTAGCGACACCGATAAACTCATCTTT
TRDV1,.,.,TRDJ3,CALGAYQGYWDTRQMFF,TGTGCTCTTGGGGCCTACCAGGGATACTGGGACACCCGACAGATGTTTTTC
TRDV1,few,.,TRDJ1,CALGEVQGWTDKLIF,TGTGCTCTTGGGGAGGTGCAAGGTTGGACCGATAAACTCATCTTT
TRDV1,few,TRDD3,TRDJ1,CALGEPTPPLRGLEDTRRGTDKLIF,TGTGCTCTTGGGGAACCTACCCCACCCCTACGGGGGCTGGAGGATACGCGAAGGGGCACCGATAAACTCATCTTT
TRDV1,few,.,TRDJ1,CALGEPRLLGGYPGDTDKLIF,TGTGCTCTTGGGGAACCCCGCCTCTTAGGCGGATACCCAGGGGACACCGATAAACTCATCTTT
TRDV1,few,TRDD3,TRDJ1,CALGEWTITGGVPYTDKLIF,TGTGCTCTTGGGGAATGGACCATCACTGGGGGAGTTCCCTACACCGATAAACTCATCTTT
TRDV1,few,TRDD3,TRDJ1,CALGELREPQLGDLTDKLIF,TGTGCTCTTGGGGAACTTCGCGAGCCCCAACTGGGGGACCTGACCGATAAACTCATCTTT
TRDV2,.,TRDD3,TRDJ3,CACDASRPGGKSSWDTRQMFF,TGTGCCTGTGACGCATCACGTCCTGGGGGAAAGAGTTCCTGGGACACCCGACAGATGTTTTTC
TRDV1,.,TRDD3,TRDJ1,CARGELGANWGIVYTDKLIF,TGTGCTCGTGGGGAACTAGGGGCGAACTGGGGGATAGTGTACACCGATAAACTCATCTTT
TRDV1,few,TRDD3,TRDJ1,CALGDRFLLGDTDKLIF,TGTGCTCTTGGGGACCGCTTCCTACTGGGGGATACCGATAAACTCATCTTT
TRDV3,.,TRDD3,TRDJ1,CASVPRWGIPSTDKLIF,TGTGCCTCAGTTCCTAGGTGGGGGATACCTTCAACCGATAAACTCATCTTT
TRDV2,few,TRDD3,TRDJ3,CACDTVWGQLKSCDHRPMFF,TGTGCCTGTGACACCGTCTGGGGGCAACTGAAGTCCTGTGACCACCGCCCGATGTTTTTC
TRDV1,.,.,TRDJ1,CALGIRFRTGGYNTDKLIF,TGTGCTCTTGGGATCAGATTTCGGACCGGGGGGTACAACACCGATAAACTCATCTTT
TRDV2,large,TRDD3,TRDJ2,CACDTVTGGYATAQLFF,TGTGCCTGTGACACCGTAACTGGGGGATACGCGACAGCACAACTCTTCTTT
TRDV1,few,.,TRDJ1,CALGDTPFRYTDKLIF,TGTGCTCTTGGGGACACTCCGTTTCGGTACACCGATAAACTCATCTTT
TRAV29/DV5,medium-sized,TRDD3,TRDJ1,CAASPSTWRGGGYNDKLIF,TGTGCAGCAAGCCCTTCTACGTGGAGGGGTGGGGGATACAACGATAAACTCATCTTT
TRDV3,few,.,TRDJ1,CAFSDPIYADKLIF,TGTGCCTTTAGTGATCCGATTTACGCCGATAAACTCATCTTT
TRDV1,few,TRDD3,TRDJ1,CALGNPPYWGIPNDRLIF,TGTGCTCTTGGGAATCCCCCTTACTGGGGGATACCCAACGATAGACTCATCTTT
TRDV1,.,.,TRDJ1,CALGDLLSFPKSRGWRIYDKLIF,TGTGCTCTTGGGGATCTTTTGTCGTTTCCTAAGTCCCGGGGGTGGAGAATCTACGATAAACTCATCTTT